The clone carrying this T cell receptor beta chain came up once. Antigen specificity is unknown. The data were produced by immunoSEQ multiplex PCR, yet TCRdb's version contains in-frame clones alone and is incomplete. The sample lists tens of thousands of clones, roughly nine tenths occurring once. The sample originates from a study of graft-versus-host responses after intestinal transplantation. At the level of the study: In this cohort, recipients had multivisceral, liver-intestinal, or isolated intestinal transplants. For approximately 3 years after anti-thymocyte globulin induction, all recipients took tacrolimus and steroids. General study findings and limits: The marrow of recipients harbored GvH clones, and ileum or blood showed some of them first. Where graft-donor T cell macrochimerism was present, patients had high graft-versus-host to host-versus-graft clonal ratios in allografts.

The CDR3 spans 13 residues. V lost 7 bases and J 9 bases, leaving 18 bases between the germline ends. Germline CDR1 is ENHRY and CDR2 is SYGVKD. This sequence was found in a human donor who received an intestinal transplant. Source: unstimulated CD4+ T cells sorted from spleen or lymph node cells, taken before intestinal transplant. The chain uses TRBV10-3 and TRBJ2-5, with a weak D call TRBD2 (5 bases). In DNA, the CDR3 is TGTGCCATCACCCGGGAACCAAGAGATCCCCAGTACTTC. Encoded protein: CAITREPRDPQYF.